This is a list of T cell receptor beta chains from one sample in a study of blood T cells in healthy people across ages. One entry per CDR3 protein, called by TCRdb with MiXCR from the 5' RACE reads. Here the sample spans about 970,000 distinct CDR3 sequences, approximately 50% being singletons. Sequenced input: blood. These receptors all stem from an older woman in good health. The CDR3 runs from the conserved cysteine through the conserved F or W. Fields, in order: J gene, D gene, V gene, clone size, CDR3 DNA, CDR3 protein. A D gene is named only where the DNA matches it firmly. Size tells how often a clone was seen (once, few, many) or the class of an expanded clone, and some rows leave it out.

j_call: TRBJ2-1
d_call: TRBD2
v_call: TRBV4-3
clone_size: .
cdr3_nt: TGCGCCAGCAGCCAAGGGCTAGCGGGGGGGTTAGATGAGCAGTTCTTC
cdr3_aa: CASSQGLAGGLDEQFF

j_call: TRBJ2-2
d_call: TRBD2
v_call: TRBV7-9
clone_size: .
cdr3_nt: TGTGCCAGCAGCTTACCCGGACTAGCGGGAGCCGGGGAGCTGTTTTTT
cdr3_aa: CASSLPGLAGAGELFF

j_call: TRBJ1-2
d_call: TRBD1
v_call: TRBV29-1
clone_size: .
cdr3_nt: TGCAGCGTTGGAGGGACAGGGGAAATCGGCTATGGCTACACCTTC
cdr3_aa: CSVGGTGEIGYGYTF

j_call: TRBJ2-5
d_call: .
v_call: TRBV27
clone_size: .
cdr3_nt: TGTGCCAGCAGCCCGGGACCAACATTCAATGAGCAGTACTTC
cdr3_aa: CASSPGPTFNEQYF

j_call: TRBJ2-1
d_call: .
v_call: TRBV7-2
clone_size: .
cdr3_nt: TGTGCCAGCAGCCCCTGGTTGGAACCCAATGAGCAGTTCTTC
cdr3_aa: CASSPWLEPNEQFF

j_call: TRBJ2-5
d_call: .
v_call: TRBV5-1
clone_size: few
cdr3_nt: TGCGCCAGCAGCTTGGTACGAGAAACTCAAGAGACCCAGTACTTC
cdr3_aa: CASSLVRETQETQYF

j_call: TRBJ2-7
d_call: .
v_call: TRBV9
clone_size: .
cdr3_nt: TGTGCCAGCAGCTTCTCGACAGGATCCTACGAGCAGTACTTC
cdr3_aa: CASSFSTGSYEQYF

j_call: TRBJ2-5
d_call: TRBD2
v_call: TRBV20-1
clone_size: .
cdr3_nt: TGCAGTGCTAGAGAGGGGGCAGCGGGAGCTCGGGAGCAGTACTTC
cdr3_aa: CSAREGAAGAREQYF

j_call: TRBJ2-7
d_call: .
v_call: TRBV14
clone_size: .
cdr3_nt: TGTGCCAGCGGCCTAGTTGACTACGAGCAGTACTTC
cdr3_aa: CASGLVDYEQYF

j_call: TRBJ2-1
d_call: .
v_call: TRBV20-1
clone_size: .
cdr3_nt: TGCAGTGCTAGAGATGATTCAGGAAGGTTCTTC
cdr3_aa: CSARDDSGRFF

j_call: TRBJ2-5
d_call: TRBD2
v_call: TRBV28
clone_size: .
cdr3_nt: TGTGCCAGCAGTTCCCTCGAAGCGGGAGGGAAAGAGACCCAGTACTTC
cdr3_aa: CASSSLEAGGKETQYF

j_call: TRBJ2-1
d_call: TRBD2
v_call: TRBV20-1
clone_size: once
cdr3_nt: TGCAGTGCTGGTAGCGGGAGCTCCTACAATGAGCAGTTCTTC
cdr3_aa: CSAGSGSSYNEQFF

j_call: TRBJ2-4
d_call: .
v_call: TRBV28
clone_size: few
cdr3_nt: TGTGCCAGCAGTCCCCGAATGGTCTTTGAGCAGTACTTC
cdr3_aa: CASSPRMVFEQYF

j_call: TRBJ2-1
d_call: TRBD2
v_call: TRBV7-8
clone_size: few
cdr3_nt: TGTGCCAGCAGCTTAGCGGTAAGCGGGAGTTTGCTTGAGCAGTTCTTC
cdr3_aa: CASSLAVSGSLLEQFF

j_call: TRBJ1-2
d_call: .
v_call: TRBV3-1
clone_size: .
cdr3_nt: TGTGCCAGCAGCCAAGATGCCCAAGGGACCTATGGCTACACCTTC
cdr3_aa: CASSQDAQGTYGYTF

j_call: TRBJ2-3
d_call: .
v_call: TRBV21-1
clone_size: .
cdr3_nt: TGTGCCAGCAGCAAACGTACAGGGGGACCCGATACGCAGTATTTT
cdr3_aa: CASSKRTGGPDTQYF

j_call: TRBJ1-1
d_call: TRBD1
v_call: TRBV28
clone_size: .
cdr3_nt: TGTGCCGGCCGGACAGGGCACACTGAAGCTTTCTTT
cdr3_aa: CAGRTGHTEAFF

j_call: TRBJ1-6
d_call: .
v_call: TRBV27
clone_size: few
cdr3_nt: TGTGCCAGCAGGTCCAGGGTCGAGGATTCACCCCTCCACTTT
cdr3_aa: CASRSRVEDSPLHF

j_call: TRBJ1-2
d_call: .
v_call: TRBV6-5
clone_size: .
cdr3_nt: TGTGCCAGCAGTTATGGGTCCAGGGACTATGGCTACACCTTC
cdr3_aa: CASSYGSRDYGYTF

j_call: TRBJ1-5
d_call: .
v_call: TRBV11-2
clone_size: .
cdr3_nt: TGTGCCAGCAGCTTATGGGAATTCATTAGACAAGGGAATAGCAACCAGCCCCAGCATTTT
cdr3_aa: CASSLWEFIRQGNSNQPQHF

j_call: TRBJ2-3
d_call: TRBD1
v_call: TRBV20-1
clone_size: .
cdr3_nt: TGCAGTGCTAGAGCTGGGACAGGGAACACAGATACGCAGTATTTT
cdr3_aa: CSARAGTGNTDTQYF

j_call: TRBJ1-2
d_call: .
v_call: TRBV20-1
clone_size: .
cdr3_nt: TGCAGTGCTAGAGATACGGCAGGGTGGAACTATGGCTACACCTTC
cdr3_aa: CSARDTAGWNYGYTF